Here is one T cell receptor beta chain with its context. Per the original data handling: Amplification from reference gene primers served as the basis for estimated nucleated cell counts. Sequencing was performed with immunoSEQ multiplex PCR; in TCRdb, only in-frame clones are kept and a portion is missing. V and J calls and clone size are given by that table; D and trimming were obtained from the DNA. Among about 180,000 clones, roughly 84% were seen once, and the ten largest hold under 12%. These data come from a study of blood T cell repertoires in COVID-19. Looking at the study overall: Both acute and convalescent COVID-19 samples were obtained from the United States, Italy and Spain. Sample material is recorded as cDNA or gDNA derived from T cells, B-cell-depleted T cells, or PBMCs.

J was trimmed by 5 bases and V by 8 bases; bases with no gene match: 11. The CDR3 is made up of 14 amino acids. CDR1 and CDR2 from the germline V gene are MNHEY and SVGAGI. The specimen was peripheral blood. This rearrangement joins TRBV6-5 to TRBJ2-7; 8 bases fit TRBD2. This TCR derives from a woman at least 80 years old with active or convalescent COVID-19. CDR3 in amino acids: CASRDSGIAHEQYF. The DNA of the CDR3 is TGTGCCAGCCGAGATAGCGGGATTGCCCACGAGCAGTACTTC.